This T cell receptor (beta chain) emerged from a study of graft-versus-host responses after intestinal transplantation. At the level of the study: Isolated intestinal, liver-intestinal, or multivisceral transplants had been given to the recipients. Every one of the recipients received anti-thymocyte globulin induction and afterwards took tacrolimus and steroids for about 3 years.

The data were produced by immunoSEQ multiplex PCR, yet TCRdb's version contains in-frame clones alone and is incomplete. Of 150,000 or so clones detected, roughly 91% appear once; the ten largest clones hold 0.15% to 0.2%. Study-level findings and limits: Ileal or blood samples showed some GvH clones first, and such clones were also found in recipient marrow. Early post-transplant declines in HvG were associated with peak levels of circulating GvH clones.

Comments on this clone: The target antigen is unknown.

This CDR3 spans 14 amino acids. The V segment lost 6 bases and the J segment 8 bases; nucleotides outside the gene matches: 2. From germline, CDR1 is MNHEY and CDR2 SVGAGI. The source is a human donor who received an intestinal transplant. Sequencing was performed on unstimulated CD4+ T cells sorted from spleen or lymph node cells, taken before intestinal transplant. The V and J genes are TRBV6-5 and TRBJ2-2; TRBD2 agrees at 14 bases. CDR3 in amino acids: CASRRLAGGGELFF. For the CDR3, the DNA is TGTGCCAGCAGACGACTAGCGGGAGGGGGGGAGCTGTTTTTT.